Following are 6 T cell receptor beta chains from one sample sequenced in a study of shared clonotypes between healthy human individuals. The protocol was immunoSEQ multiplex PCR, while the TCRdb copy is restricted to in-frame clones and leaves out a portion. This table has about 1 million clones, under 80% appearing once. The sample taken for sequencing was memory CD4+ T cells sorted from blood. Specified subset: CD45RA-negative fraction. These receptor sequences come from a young man in good health.

V usage is TRBV5-1 and J usage is TRBJ2-3; D is possibly TRBD2 (6 bases). Germline-derived CDR1 and CDR2 are SGHRS and YFSETQ. V was cut by 5 bases and J by 0 bases, with 10 bases left in between. This CDR3 comprises 14 residues. DNA for the CDR3: TGCGCCAGCAGTAGCGGAGTTAGCACAGATACGCAGTATTTT. Translated: CASSSGVSTDTQYF.

The chain carries TRBV7-9 and TRBJ2-1, with D perhaps being TRBD1 or TRBD2 (5 bases each). V was cut by 1 base and J by 3 bases, with 10 bases left in between. CDR1 is SEHNR, CDR2 FQNEAQ, per germline (reference sequence). This CDR3 contains 15 residues. CDR3 coding DNA: TGTGCCAGCAGCTTAGGTCAGGGAGTCTACAATGAGCAGTTCTTC. Its translation: CASSLGQGVYNEQFF.

This sequence joins TRBV4-1 and TRBJ2-5; D perhaps matches TRBD2 (6 bases). The length of the CDR3 is 16 residues. The germline V and J ends were trimmed by 4 bases and 7 bases, with 22 bases remaining between them. CDR1 MGHRA and CDR2 YSYEKL come from the germline V gene. CDR3 protein: CASSPEAGYPLGTQYF. Written as DNA, the CDR3 is TGCGCCAGCAGCCCGGAGGCGGGATACCCCTTAGGGACCCAGTACTTC.

This chain links TRBV7-3 with TRBJ2-5; tentative D call: TRBD2 (5 bases). V shed 3 bases and J shed 5 bases, with 16 bases lying between them. This CDR3 is 15 amino acids long. Germline-derived CDR1 and CDR2 are SGHTA and FQGTGA. The CDR3 loop reads CASSFGGLQGETQYF. CDR3 bases: TGTGCCAGCAGCTTCGGCGGGCTTCAAGGGGAGACCCAGTACTTC. The complete variable domain, with remaining parts taken from reference TRBV7-3 and TRBJ2-5, reads GAGVSQTPSNKVTEKGKYVELRCDPISGHTALYWYRQSLGQGPEFLIYFQGTGAADDSGLPNDRFFAVRPEGSVSTLKIQRTERGDSAVYLCASSFGGLQGETQYFGPGTRLLVL.

The chain employs TRBV11-2 and TRBJ1-1; D not resolved. This CDR3 has 14 residues. The V gene lost 3 bases and the J gene lost 6 bases, with 14 bases spanning the gap. Germline CDR1 is SGHAT and CDR2 is FQNNGV. CDR3 residues: CASSFSTLGAEAFF. The CDR3 coding sequence is TGTGCCAGCAGCTTCTCGACCTTAGGCGCTGAAGCTTTCTTT.

The V gene is TRBV7-8, the J gene TRBJ2-5, with TRBD2 matching over 9 bases. CDR1 is SGHVS and CDR2 is FQNEAQ in the germline V gene. The CDR3 is made up of 15 amino acids. V trimming: 1 base; J trimming: 1 base; junction bases outside the gene matches: 1. In DNA, the CDR3 is TGTGCCAGCAGCTTAGTGACTAGCGGCCAAGAGACCCAGTACTTC. Amino acid sequence: CASSLVTSGQETQYF. Full variable domain (outside the CDR3, taken from reference TRBV7-8 and TRBJ2-5): GAGVSQSPRYKVAKRGQDVALRCDPISGHVSLFWYQQALGQGPEFLTYFQNEAQLDKSGLPSDRFFAERPEGSVSTLKIQRTQQEDSAVYLCASSLVTSGQETQYFGPGTRLLVL.